This entry features one T cell receptor beta chain sequence. Other DNA sequences of this sample code for an identical CDR3. This specimen comes from a study of identifying expanded T cells in peripheral blood. The method was immunoSEQ multiplex PCR; TCRdb's version includes in-frame clones alone and lacks a portion of them. This table has some 65,000 clones, under 85% appearing once. Germline V CDR1 and CDR2: MNHEY, SVGAGI. The CDR3 sequence is 16 residues long. The trim removed 0 bases at V and 5 bases at J, leaving 6 bases unmatched. The source material was blood. This rearrangement joins TRBV6-5 to TRBJ1-2; 10 bases are shared with TRBD1. This sequence was found in a person aged 18 to 69 in good health. As DNA, the CDR3 is TGTGCCAGCAGTTACTCGAGGACAGGGGGAAATTATGGCTACACCTTC. Its protein is CASSYSRTGGNYGYTF.